Listed here are 11 T cell receptor beta chains from one sample, sequenced in a study of T cell repertoires in cytomegalovirus infection. TCRdb fed the reads into MiXCR, producing one record per CDR3 protein. The repertoire includes hundreds of thousands of distinct CDR3 sequences, 35% to 45% of them detected once, and 2.5% to 3.5% sits in the top ten. Specimen: PBMCs. These receptors were collected from a human donor in good health (CMV status not recorded). Some clones in this sample may be carry-over from other donors' samples.

This clonotype was found a few times. This rearrangement joins TRBV7-8 to TRBJ2-2; D possibly uses TRBD1 or TRBD2 (6 bases each). CDR1 and CDR2 from the germline V gene are SGHVS and FQNEAQ. Trimming stripped 5 bases from V and 4 bases from J, with 17 bases between. The CDR3 runs 16 residues. In DNA, the CDR3 is TGTGCCAGCAGCCCTCTGTCCAGGGGAGGCACCGGGGAGCTGTTTTTT. Encoded protein: CASSPLSRGGTGELFF.

Many counts were recorded for this clonotype. This sequence joins TRBV7-6 and TRBJ2-1; TRBD2 agrees at 14 bases. The junction had 7 bases not matched to a gene; V was cut back by 3 bases and J by 0 bases. The CDR3 covers 19 residues. Germline lookup yields CDR1 SGHVS and CDR2 FNYEAQ. Here the CDR3 DNA reads TGTGCCAGCAGCTTCCCTGGGACTAGCGGGGGAAGCTCCTACAATGAGCAGTTCTTC. Its protein product is CASSFPGTSGGSSYNEQFF.

The chain is built from TRBV28 and TRBJ1-1, with a tentative D call TRBD1 (5 bases). Germline V gives CDR1 MDHEN, CDR2 SYDVKM. V lost 6 bases to trimming and J lost 0 bases, with 8 bases between them. The CDR3 runs to 13 residues. The CDR3 DNA follows: TGTGCCAGCAGGCGGGGGATGAACACTGAAGCTTTCTTT. It codes for CASRRGMNTEAFF.

The genes are TRBV12-3 or TRBV12-4 and TRBJ1-1, with no clear D. The V end was cut by 3 bases, the J end by 6 bases, with 5 bases between. The CDR3 is 11 residues long. CDR3 bases: TGTGCCAGCAGTTTTCCTGCTGAAGCTTTCTTT. This translates into CASSFPAEAFF.

This chain joins TRBV7-6 and TRBJ2-3; D not certain. Germline V lookup: CDR1 SGHVS, CDR2 FNYEAQ. The CDR3 is 14 residues long. The germline V and J ends were trimmed by 2 bases and 1 base, with 7 bases remaining between them. The CDR3 loop is CASSLISGTDTQYF. The CDR3 bases are TGTGCCAGCAGCTTAATTTCAGGCACAGATACGCAGTATTTT.

The V and J genes are TRBV6-5 and TRBJ2-7, with 7 nucleotides matching TRBD1. This CDR3 is built from 11 residues. The V gene's germline CDR1 is MNHEY and CDR2 SVGAGI. The J segment lost 9 bases and the V segment lost 7 bases, leaving 6 bases of the junction unmatched. The DNA for the CDR3 is TGTGCCAGCACCTACGGGACAGCGCAGTACTTC. Protein product: CASTYGTAQYF.

This clonotype was observed a handful of times. This chain links TRBV12-3 or TRBV12-4 with TRBJ2-7, with a possible D match to TRBD1 (6 bases). Trimming left V 4 bases short and J 7 bases short, with 14 bases between. The CDR3 runs 13 residues. The CDR3 sequence: CASSSSGAGEQYF. The CDR3 DNA reads TGTGCCAGCAGTTCCTCAGGGGCAGGGGAGCAGTACTTC.

There are a few counts of this clonotype. This chain joins TRBV11-2 and TRBJ1-2; a possible D gene is TRBD1 (6 bases). Germline V CDR1 and CDR2: SGHAT, FQNNGV. The CDR3 length is 17 residues. V dropped 5 bases and J dropped 7 bases, with 26 bases sitting between them. The CDR3 DNA follows: TGTGCCAGCAGCCTTAGTGGGGGGGCCAGGGCATTCGGTGGCTACACCTTC. It is translated as CASSLSGGARAFGGYTF.

This sequence joins TRBV2 and TRBJ2-1; D possibly uses TRBD1 or TRBD2 (5 bases each). This CDR3 comprises 17 residues. V lost 3 bases and J 7 bases, leaving 22 bases between the germline ends. The germline gives CDR1 SNHLY, CDR2 FYNNEI. CDR3 region: CASSDYGAAEVLNEQFF. As DNA, the CDR3 is TGTGCCAGCAGTGACTACGGGGCAGCCGAAGTTCTAAATGAGCAGTTCTTC.

In regard to this clonotype: Being one base from a much bigger clone, this may be a read error. The rearrangement uses TRBV7-2 and TRBJ2-7; 7 bases are a match to TRBD1. Germline-derived CDR1 and CDR2 are SGHTA and FQGNSA. The CDR3 totals 16 residues. Here the CDR3 DNA reads TGTGCCATCAGCCCGGGACAGCGTAAAACTGCGTACGAGCAGTACTTC. Translation gives CAISPGQRKTAYEQYF.

In regard to this clonotype: Sequence at one end of the junction differs from germline and may be a read error. The gene calls are TRBV7-8 and TRBJ1-1; 9 bases line up with TRBD1. The CDR3 is 14 residues long. CDR1 SGHVS and CDR2 FQNEAQ come from the germline V gene. The chain's CDR3 is CAISFGTGSTEAFF. The CDR3 DNA sequence: TGTGCCATCAGCTTCGGGACAGGGAGCACTGAAGCTTTCTTT.